This T cell receptor (beta chain) was sequenced in a study of T cell changes during pregnancy in multiple sclerosis. The ends were cut back, 5 bases at V and 3 bases at J, with 17 bases in the middle. Germline CDR1 reads SGHTA; CDR2 reads FQGNSA. This CDR3 comprises 15 residues. TCRdb's copy holds only in-frame clones and misses some; the assay was immunoSEQ multiplex PCR. The sample records approximately 45,000 clones, roughly 80% being singletons. The J gene is TRBJ2-7, the V gene TRBV7-2; D perhaps matches TRBD2 (5 bases). This TCR was sampled from a female donor with multiple sclerosis, enrolled in a pregnancy study. The source material was CD4+ T cells from peripheral blood mononuclear cells, sampled before pregnancy. The chain's CDR3 is CASSPAAGGNYEQYF. For the CDR3, the DNA is TGTGCCAGCAGCCCCGCTGCGGGCGGCAACTACGAGCAGTACTTC. The complete variable domain, with remaining parts taken from reference TRBV7-2 and TRBJ2-7, reads GAGVSQSPSNKVTEKGKDVELRCDPISGHTALYWYRQSLGQGLEFLIYFQGNSAPDKSGLPSDRFSAERTGGSVSTLTIQRTQQEDSAVYLCASSPAAGGNYEQYFGPGTRLTVT.